The present entry profiles one T cell receptor (beta chain) with its context. Original data processing: Amplified reference gene primers provided the basis for estimating nucleated cell counts. Measured with immunoSEQ multiplex PCR; TCRdb has only the in-frame clones, and not every one. The DNA was the basis for D and trimming; V, J and clone size are from that table. The sample has about 360,000 clones, 75% to 90% seen once; the top ten hold about 7.1%. Germline V CDR1 and CDR2: PRHDT, FYEKMQ (reference sequence). Losses at the gene ends were 4 bases for V and 2 bases for J; bases not matched to a gene: 8. This CDR3 is 15 amino acids long. These data are taken from a study of blood T cell repertoires in COVID-19. At the level of the study: Donors in the United States, Italy and Spain gave samples during acute or convalescent COVID-19. Sources were T cells, B-cell-depleted T cells, or PBMCs; the material itself was cDNA or gDNA.

The chain employs TRBV13 and TRBJ2-7; 7 bases fit TRBD1. The sample taken for sequencing was peripheral blood. The origin of this receptor is a woman between 55 and 75 years old with COVID-19, enrolled during active disease. In nucleotides, the CDR3 is TGTGCCAGCAGCTCCCCGAGGGGGCCGGCCTACGAGCAGTACTTC. Protein: CASSSPRGPAYEQYF.